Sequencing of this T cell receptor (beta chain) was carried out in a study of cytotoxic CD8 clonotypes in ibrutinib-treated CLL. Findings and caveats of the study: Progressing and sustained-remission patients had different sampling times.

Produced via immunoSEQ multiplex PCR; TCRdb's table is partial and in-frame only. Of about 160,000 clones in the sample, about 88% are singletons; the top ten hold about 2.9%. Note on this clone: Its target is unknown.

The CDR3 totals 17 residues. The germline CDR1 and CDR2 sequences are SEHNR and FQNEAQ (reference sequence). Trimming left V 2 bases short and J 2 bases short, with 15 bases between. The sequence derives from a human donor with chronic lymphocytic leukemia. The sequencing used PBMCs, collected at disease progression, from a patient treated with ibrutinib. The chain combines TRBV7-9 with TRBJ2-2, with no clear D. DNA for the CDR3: TGTGCCAGCAGCTTACTGGGAATGGTAGCTAACACCGGGGAGCTGTTTTTT. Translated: CASSLLGMVANTGELFF. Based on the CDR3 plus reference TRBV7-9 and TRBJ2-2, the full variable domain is DTGVSQNPRHKITKRGQNVTFRCDPISEHNRLYWYRQTLGQGPEFLTYFQNEAQLEKSRLLSDRFSAERPKGSFSTLEIQRTEQGDSAMYLCASSLLGMVANTGELFFGEGSRLTVL.